This TCR beta chain was retrieved from a study of cytomegalovirus exposure and HLA in healthy donors. For this clone: Its antigen is currently unknown.

Germline V lookup: CDR1 SGDLS, CDR2 YYNGEE. Trimming shortened V by 6 bases and J by 4 bases, and 22 bases separated the two germline ends. The CDR3 contains 16 residues. Study-wide findings and caveats: In a later analysis, donors in an Asian-associated ancestry cluster reportedly had fewer N-insertions in productive TCRs than the cohort mean.

The PCR had 60 Vbeta and 13 Jbeta primers. Repertoires were generated with immunoSEQ multiplex PCR, while TCRdb's copy carries only in-frame clones and drops some. This sample has over 150,000 clones; approximately 79% occur once, and the top ten carry 1.5% to 2%. This sequence joins TRBV9 and TRBJ1-2; D might be TRBD1 (6 bases). This TCR was sampled from a woman aged 18-30 years in good health and CMV-seronegative. Material: PBMCs. The CDR3 bases are TGTGCCAGCACCTCTACCCCAGACAGGCCAAGCTATGGCTACACCTTC. This gives the protein CASTSTPDRPSYGYTF.